The present T cell receptor beta chain was sequenced within a study of cytomegalovirus exposure and HLA in healthy donors. Study-wide background: Previous work identified roughly 120 million unique TCR beta sequences from about 179 million T cells. Within the Caucasian-associated ancestry cluster were roughly 82% of the 350 to 400 genotyped donors.

PCR involved 60 Vbeta and 13 Jbeta primers. Only in-frame clones appear in the TCRdb table, and some are missing; sequencing was by immunoSEQ multiplex PCR. This repertoire shows roughly 71,000 clones, about 78% found once; its top ten account for about 2.9%. The clonotype originates from a girl aged 5 to 17 in good health and CMV-seropositive. Sequencing was carried out using PBMCs.

DNA of the CDR3: TGTGCCAGCAGTAAACACAGGGGCGAGCAGTACTTC. It translates to CASSKHRGEQYF. This chain connects TRBV6-8 to TRBJ2-7; 7 bases align to TRBD1. Losses at the gene ends were 5 bases for V and 6 bases for J; bases not matched to a gene: 4. The CDR3 covers 12 residues. Germline CDR1 and CDR2: MNHGY and SAAAGT.